The rows below give T cell receptor beta chains drawn from one sample of a study of blood T cell repertoires in COVID-19. The repertoire was sequenced with immunoSEQ multiplex PCR; TCRdb's copy has only in-frame clones and lacks some. The table lists under 300,000 clones, about 82% of them singletons. The sequencing sample was made of peripheral blood. These receptors were collected from an elderly man with acute or convalescent COVID-19. The CDR3 runs from the conserved cysteine through the conserved F or W. D genes are given only for firm matches. Clone size appears in some rows only: once, few, many, or a class for an expanded clone.

size	D	V	J	CDR3	DNA
-	TRBD1	TRBV5-1	TRBJ2-1	CASSSGDRGPYNEQFF	TGCGCCAGCAGCTCAGGGGACAGGGGGCCCTACAATGAGCAGTTCTTC
-	TRBD1	TRBV2	TRBJ1-6	CASSWTRQGANSPLHF	TGTGCCAGCAGCTGGACCCGACAGGGGGCTAATTCACCCCTCCACTTT
few	-	TRBV3-1/TRBV3-2	TRBJ2-7	CASSPPGASYEQYF	TGTGCCAGCAGCCCCCCAGGGGCCTCCTACGAGCAGTACTTC
-	-	TRBV28	TRBJ1-1	CASCQGGNTEAFF	TGTGCCAGCTGCCAGGGAGGAAACACTGAAGCTTTCTTT
few	-	TRBV6-5	TRBJ1-1	CASSSGTTLNTEAFF	TGTGCCAGCAGTTCCGGGACAACTCTGAACACTGAAGCTTTCTTT
-	TRBD1	TRBV5-4	TRBJ1-2	CASSLVPGGGYTF	TGTGCCAGCAGCTTGGTTCCAGGGGGTGGCTACACCTTC
-	-	TRBV7-2	TRBJ1-4	CASSRSRATNEKLFF	TGTGCCAGCAGCAGAAGCCGGGCAACTAATGAAAAACTGTTTTTT
-	-	TRBV9	TRBJ2-7	CASSLMPQGKDEQYF	TGTGCCAGCAGCTTAATGCCCCAGGGGAAGGACGAGCAGTACTTC
-	TRBD1	TRBV28	TRBJ1-6	CASSPKNRGSSPLHF	TGTGCCAGCAGTCCTAAGAACAGGGGAAGTTCACCCCTCCACTTT
-	TRBD2	TRBV7-2	TRBJ2-5	CASSPRLAGGVETQYF	TGTGCCAGCAGCCCCAGACTAGCGGGGGGTGTGGAGACCCAGTACTTC
-	TRBD2	TRBV6-5	TRBJ2-1	CASSIAGEEFF	TGTGCCAGCAGCATAGCGGGGGAAGAGTTCTTC
-	-	TRBV4-2	TRBJ2-7	CASSQGQGLYEQYF	TGTGCCAGCAGCCAAGGTCAGGGACTTTACGAGCAGTACTTC
-	TRBD1	TRBV20-1	TRBJ2-1	CSARLRDRGFF	TGCAGTGCTAGGTTACGGGACAGGGGGTTCTTC
-	TRBD1	TRBV29-1	TRBJ1-1	CSVVTGIFNTEAFF	TGCAGCGTTGTGACAGGGATTTTTAACACTGAAGCTTTCTTT
-	-	TRBV29-1	TRBJ1-5	CSVVSGNQPQHF	TGCAGCGTTGTCAGCGGCAATCAGCCCCAGCATTTT
-	TRBD1	TRBV28	TRBJ1-3	CASSLSGKTGAGNTIYF	TGTGCCAGCAGTTTATCGGGGAAGACAGGGGCTGGAAACACCATATATTTT
-	TRBD2	TRBV11-2	TRBJ2-7	CASSLDRAGGTYEQYF	TGTGCCAGCAGCTTAGATCGGGCGGGGGGAACCTACGAGCAGTACTTC
-	-	TRBV18	TRBJ1-3	CASSLIENSGNTIYF	TGTGCCAGCTCCCTCATAGAGAACAGCGGAAACACCATATATTTT
-	-	TRBV6-1	TRBJ1-5	CASSEVGGSNQPQHF	TGTGCCAGCAGTGAAGTCGGGGGAAGCAATCAGCCCCAGCATTTT
-	TRBD2	TRBV19	TRBJ2-2	CASSSRLAGGPDGELFF	TGTGCCAGTAGTTCCCGACTGGCGGGAGGGCCCGACGGGGAGCTGTTTTTT
-	-	TRBV11-3	TRBJ2-7	CASSLGGEGSYEQYF	TGTGCCAGCAGCTTAGGGGGGGAAGGTTCCTACGAGCAGTACTTC
-	-	TRBV14	TRBJ1-6	CASTGTLYNSPLHF	TGTGCCAGCACGGGGACACTATATAATTCACCCCTCCACTTT
-	TRBD1	TRBV7-8	TRBJ1-2	CASSYRQGRVYGYTF	TGTGCCAGCAGTTACAGACAGGGGCGAGTCTATGGCTACACCTTC
-	-	TRBV2	TRBJ1-2	CASSEEQGGNYGYTF	TGTGCCAGCAGTGAAGAGCAGGGTGGGAACTATGGCTACACCTTC
-	-	TRBV5-1	TRBJ2-7	CASSSNNYEQYF	TGCGCCAGCAGCTCCAACAACTACGAGCAGTACTTC
-	-	TRBV25-1	TRBJ1-3	CASSESGFWSGNTIYF	TGTGCCAGCAGTGAATCCGGGTTTTGGTCCGGAAACACCATATATTTT
-	-	TRBV14	TRBJ2-5	CASSRGQVNQETQYF	TGTGCCAGCAGCCGGGGGCAGGTGAACCAAGAGACCCAGTACTTC
few	-	TRBV7-9	TRBJ1-3	CASRTGQSSGNTIYF	TGTGCCAGCAGAACAGGACAGAGCTCTGGAAACACCATATATTTT
-	-	TRBV3-1/TRBV3-2	TRBJ2-7	CASSATTGYEQYF	TGTGCCAGCAGCGCCACCACAGGCTACGAGCAGTACTTC
-	TRBD1	TRBV20-1	TRBJ1-1	CSLGQANEAFF	TGCAGCCTCGGACAGGCTAATGAAGCTTTCTTT
-	-	TRBV28	TRBJ2-7	CASNWATVNEQYF	TGTGCCAGCAATTGGGCGACAGTGAACGAGCAGTACTTC
once	-	TRBV4-1	TRBJ2-6	CASNQDWARGANVLTF	TGCGCCAGCAACCAAGATTGGGCGAGAGGGGCCAACGTCCTGACTTTC
-	TRBD1	TRBV5-1	TRBJ2-7	CASSPTGTGNYEQYF	TGCGCCAGCAGCCCCACCGGGACAGGGAACTACGAGCAGTACTTC
-	TRBD1	TRBV6-5	TRBJ2-1	CASSSGTGVIDEQFF	TGTGCCAGCAGTTCCGGGACAGGGGTAATCGATGAGCAGTTCTTC
-	TRBD1	TRBV3-1/TRBV3-2	TRBJ2-7	CASSQDWDSSYEQYF	TGTGCCAGCAGCCAAGACTGGGACAGTTCCTACGAGCAGTACTTC
-	TRBD2	TRBV9	TRBJ2-1	CASSVTSGASSYNEQFF	TGTGCCAGCAGCGTGACTAGCGGGGCGAGCTCCTACAATGAGCAGTTCTTC
-	TRBD2	TRBV7-9	TRBJ2-7	CASSLDGGSYEQYF	TGTGCCAGCAGCTTAGACGGGGGGTCCTACGAGCAGTACTTC
-	-	TRBV24-1	TRBJ2-2	CATSDSGWNTGELFF	TGTGCCACCAGTGATTCCGGGTGGAACACCGGGGAGCTGTTTTTT
-	-	TRBV23-1	TRBJ1-1	CASSPGQPTEAFF	TGCGCCAGCAGTCCGGGACAACCCACTGAAGCTTTCTTT
-	-	TRBV12-3/TRBV12-4	TRBJ1-5	CASSLKGNQPQHF	TGTGCCAGCAGTTTAAAGGGGAATCAGCCCCAGCATTTT
-	TRBD2	TRBV7-6	TRBJ2-7	CASSLNLAGHISYEQYF	TGTGCCAGCAGCTTAAACCTAGCGGGACACATATCCTACGAGCAGTACTTC
-	TRBD1	TRBV28	TRBJ1-5	CASSSGGSNQPQHF	TGTGCCAGCAGTTCAGGGGGGAGCAATCAGCCCCAGCATTTT
-	-	TRBV2	TRBJ1-2	CASSMDRSYGGYTF	TGTGCCAGCAGTATGGACAGATCATATGGCGGCTACACCTTC
few	-	TRBV7-2	TRBJ1-5	CASSFTGTGNQPQHF	TGTGCCAGCAGCTTTACAGGGACGGGCAATCAGCCCCAGCATTTT
-	-	TRBV28	TRBJ1-6	CAGREANSPLHF	TGTGCCGGTAGGGAGGCTAATTCACCCCTCCACTTT
-	-	TRBV28	TRBJ1-2	CASSFYGSNYGYTF	TGTGCCAGCAGTTTCTACGGGTCGAACTATGGCTACACCTTC
-	-	TRBV3-1/TRBV3-2	TRBJ1-1	CASSLLGANTEAFF	TGTGCCAGCAGCCTCCTGGGAGCGAACACTGAAGCTTTCTTT
-	TRBD2	TRBV6-5	TRBJ2-5	CASSSPRTSGQETQYF	TGTGCCAGCAGTTCCCCCCGGACTAGCGGGCAAGAGACCCAGTACTTC